These 26 T cell receptor beta chains were all obtained from the same sample, sequenced in a study of cytomegalovirus exposure and HLA in healthy donors. The PCR employed 60 Vbeta primers together with 13 Jbeta primers. Clones were read by immunoSEQ multiplex PCR, and TCRdb kept only the in-frame ones, dropping some. This sample has over 100,000 clones; roughly 70% occur once, and the top ten carry 6% to 8.5%. Sequenced sample: PBMCs. These receptors were obtained from a middle-aged man in good health and CMV-seropositive.

A few counts support this clone. This chain joins TRBV6-5 and TRBJ2-7, with D possibly matching TRBD2 (6 bases). Germline CDR1 MNHEY, CDR2 SVGAGI. Trimming removed 2 bases from V and 7 bases from J, with 9 bases in between. The CDR3 sequence is 12 residues long. CDR3 residues: CASSYGGREQYF. CDR3 sequence (DNA): TGTGCCAGCAGTTACGGGGGGAGGGAGCAGTACTTC.

V and J are TRBV7-6 and TRBJ1-5, with D perhaps matching TRBD1 (6 bases). The CDR3 has 15 residues. Germline V gives CDR1 SGHVS, CDR2 FNYEAQ. V was trimmed by 6 bases and J by 5 bases, leaving 17 bases between them. The CDR3 spells CASSRTGYRDQPQHF. CDR3 nucleotides: TGTGCCAGCAGTCGCACAGGGTATCGGGATCAGCCCCAGCATTTT.

This clone showed up just a few times. The chain recombines TRBV6-1 with TRBJ1-5; the D is unclear. The CDR3 runs to 17 residues. V was pared by 0 bases and J by 2 bases, with 14 bases between. Germline V CDR1 and CDR2: MNHNS, SASEGT. The CDR3 DNA is TGTGCCAGCAGTGAAGCAGGAGTCCCCCGTGGCAATCAGCCCCAGCATTTT. This gives the protein CASSEAGVPRGNQPQHF.

J is TRBJ1-5 and V is TRBV7-2; no clear D. CDR3 size: 12 residues. Trimming pared 1 base from V and 6 bases from J, leaving 4 bases between. CDR1 and CDR2 (germline): SGHTA, FQGNSA. CDR3 in amino acids: CASSLVGQPQHF. DNA for the CDR3: TGTGCCAGCAGCTTAGTCGGTCAGCCCCAGCATTTT.

The sample holds a few counts of this clone. The junction does not match germline at one end; this may be a read error. The chain couples TRBV7-2 to TRBJ1-4; possible D gene TRBD1, 6 bases. This CDR3 is 15 amino acids long. Germline CDR1 is SGHTA and CDR2 is FQGNSA. Here the CDR3 DNA reads TGTGCCAGCACAGGGGAAATGGGTGGGGCAGGAAAAACTGTTTTT. Translated: CASTGEMGGAGKTVF.

The V and J genes are TRBV19 and TRBJ1-1, with unresolved D. V lost 7 bases and J 2 bases, leaving 20 bases between the germline ends. Germline V gives CDR1 LNHDA, CDR2 SQIVND (reference sequence). The CDR3 is 16 amino acids. CDR3 amino acids: CASNRRKLASNTEAFF. Here the CDR3 DNA reads TGTGCCAGTAATCGCCGAAAATTGGCATCAAACACTGAAGCTTTCTTT.

The chain carries TRBV7-2 and TRBJ1-3, with TRBD1 matching over 7 bases. The CDR3 sequence is 14 residues long. CDR1 is SGHTA, CDR2 FQGNSA, per germline. Germline trimming cut 6 bases from V and 4 bases from J; bases unmatched to any gene: 6. CDR3 sequence (DNA): TGTGCCAGCAGACAGGGACAGCAAGGAAACACCATATATTTT. As protein: CASRQGQQGNTIYF.

This clone was seen a few times. The CDR3 region is CASSQLRADTQYF. The CDR3 bases are TGCGCCAGCAGCCAATTACGGGCAGATACGCAGTATTTT. The V call is TRBV5-1, the J call TRBJ2-3; D gene uncertain. With 4 bases removed from V and 4 bases from J, the gap between germline ends came to 10 bases. This CDR3 is built from 13 residues. Germline CDR1 SGHRS, CDR2 YFSETQ.

The rearrangement uses TRBV5-6 and TRBJ2-3; 12 positions agree with TRBD2. CDR3 length: 17 amino acids. CDR1 and CDR2 (germline): SGHDT, YYEEEE. Losses at the gene ends were 3 bases for V and 4 bases for J; bases not matched to a gene: 9. The chain's CDR3 is CASSYEPTSGSADTQYF. The CDR3 nucleotides are TGTGCCAGCAGCTACGAACCGACTAGCGGGAGCGCAGATACGCAGTATTTT.

The chain couples TRBV7-9 to TRBJ1-1, with 7 bases identical to TRBD1. The V segment lost 5 bases and the J segment 2 bases; nucleotides outside the gene matches: 17. The CDR3 sequence is 18 residues long. Germline CDR1 is SEHNR and CDR2 is FQNEAQ (reference sequence). DNA of the CDR3: TGTGCCAGCAGCCTAAGGGGGGCCCGGGACAGACACAACACTGAAGCTTTCTTT. Protein sequence: CASSLRGARDRHNTEAFF.

Of note for this clone: Within the sample, other DNA sequences also encode this same CDR3. The rearrangement uses TRBV6-1 and TRBJ2-1, with a possible D match to TRBD1 (5 bases). Trimming left V 5 bases short and J 4 bases short, with 15 bases between. This CDR3 comprises 15 residues. Germline V gives CDR1 MNHNS, CDR2 SASEGT. The CDR3: CASSSREFRYNEQFF. Here the CDR3 DNA reads TGTGCCAGCAGTAGCAGGGAATTTCGGTACAATGAGCAGTTCTTC.

This clone was seen a few times. The rearrangement joins TRBV2 to TRBJ1-2, with no clear D. The germline gives CDR1 SNHLY, CDR2 FYNNEI. CDR3 length equals 16 residues. The ends were cut back, 1 base at V and 4 bases at J, with 16 bases in the middle. CDR3 nucleotides: TGTGCCAGCAGTGAAGGATCAGGAAAACTTAGCTATGGCTACACCTTC. It encodes CASSEGSGKLSYGYTF.

The chain joins TRBV27 to TRBJ2-1; weak D call: TRBD2 (6 bases). CDR1 MNHEY and CDR2 SMNVEV come from the germline V gene (reference sequence). This CDR3 contains 16 residues. V was clipped by 5 bases and J by 5 bases, with 19 bases between them. CDR3: CASSPYLARTNNEQFF. CDR3 DNA sequence: TGTGCCAGCAGTCCGTATCTAGCGAGGACGAACAATGAGCAGTTCTTC.

The V gene is TRBV7-2, the J gene TRBJ2-6; D unresolved. V lost 7 bases, J lost 2 bases, and 6 bases lay in between. The CDR3 contains 13 residues. Germline V CDR1 and CDR2: SGHTA, FQGNSA. This CDR3 reads CASTRAGANVLTF. For the CDR3, the DNA is TGTGCCAGCACCCGGGCTGGGGCCAACGTCCTGACTTTC.

On this clone: This sample also contains other DNA sequences that code for the same CDR3. The chain joins TRBV5-1 to TRBJ2-3; 9 bases fit TRBD2. With 2 bases clipped from V and 1 base from J, the junction kept 2 bases outside the gene matches. CDR3 length: 15 amino acids. CDR1 is SGHRS, CDR2 YFSETQ, per germline. CDR3 in amino acids: CASSFSGGGTDTQYF. DNA of the CDR3: TGCGCCAGCAGCTTTAGCGGGGGAGGCACAGATACGCAGTATTTT.

This clone has only a few counts. This chain joins TRBV10-2 and TRBJ2-1; TRBD2 matches at 7 bases. There are 16 residues in the CDR3. Germline CDR1 WSHSY, CDR2 SAAADI. V was pared by 6 bases and J by 4 bases, with 12 bases of the junction left unmatched. For the CDR3, the DNA is TGCGCCAGCAGGGGACCAGGCGGGGGACCGTACAATGAGCAGTTCTTC. Its translation is CASRGPGGGPYNEQFF.

The chain couples TRBV5-6 to TRBJ2-7; no reliable D call. V lost 4 bases, J lost 1 base, and 21 bases lay in between. In germline, CDR1 is SGHDT, CDR2 YYEEEE. CDR3 length: 17 amino acids. The CDR3 DNA sequence: TGTGCCAGCAGCCCTGGATGGTTCAGCCAGGTGTCCTACGAGCAGTACTTC. It translates to CASSPGWFSQVSYEQYF.

The rearrangement uses TRBV5-6 and TRBJ1-5; 9 bases agree with TRBD1. Germline V gene sequence: CDR1 SGHDT, CDR2 YYEEEE. There are 14 residues in the CDR3. Trimming at V came to 3 bases and at J to 4 bases, leaving 2 bases not matched to a gene. CDR3 sequence reads: CASSWGQGNQPQHF. The CDR3 DNA reads as TGTGCCAGCAGCTGGGGACAGGGAAATCAGCCCCAGCATTTT.

This clone was seen once. V is TRBV6-1 and J is TRBJ1-1, with 7 bases identical to TRBD1. The CDR3 spans 15 residues. J was trimmed by 6 bases and V by 0 bases; bases with no gene match: 7. Germline loops: CDR1 MNHNS, CDR2 SASEGT. The CDR3 is CASSEALGQWSEAFF. The CDR3 DNA reads TGTGCCAGCAGTGAAGCCCTGGGACAGTGGTCTGAAGCTTTCTTT.

The table lists this clone with a count of one. V gene TRBV19 combines with J gene TRBJ2-2; possibly TRBD2 for D (5 bases). V was shortened by 3 bases and J by 7 bases, with 12 bases between the two germline ends. Germline CDR1 is LNHDA and CDR2 is SQIVND (reference sequence). This CDR3 spans 14 amino acids. CDR3 bases: TGTGCCAGTAGTATGAGAGGGAAAGGCGGGGAGCTGTTTTTT. Amino acids: CASSMRGKGGELFF.

This clone was seen once. CDR3 loop: CSVDPRSGGRSYNEQFF. For the CDR3, the DNA is TGCAGCGTTGATCCCCGGTCGGGGGGCCGGTCCTACAATGAGCAGTTCTTC. The V gene is TRBV29-1, the J gene TRBJ2-1, with D perhaps TRBD2 (7 bases). Trimming removed 3 bases at V and 1 base at J, with 19 bases between. From germline, CDR1 is SQVTM and CDR2 ANQGSEA. The CDR3 consists of 17 residues.

The genes are TRBV5-1 and TRBJ1-4; D gene unclear. The CDR3 extends over 15 amino acids. Germline V gene lookup returns CDR1 SGHRS and CDR2 YFSETQ. Trimming left V 5 bases short and J 8 bases short, with 19 bases between. CDR3 region: CASRSSADVVEKLFF. The CDR3 nucleotides are TGCGCCAGCAGGTCCTCCGCGGATGTGGTGGAAAAACTGTTTTTT. Using reference TRBV5-1 and TRBJ1-4 for the parts outside the CDR3, the full variable domain is KAGVTQTPRYLIKTRGQQVTLSCSPISGHRSVSWYQQTPGQGLQFLFEYFSETQRNKGNFPGRFSGRQFSNSRSEMNVSTLELGDSALYLCASRSSADVVEKLFFGSGTQLSVL.

Only a few counts were recorded for this clone. V usage is TRBV10-3 and J usage is TRBJ1-5; 7 positions match TRBD1. CDR3 size: 17 residues. Looked up from germline, CDR1 is ENHRY and CDR2 is SYGVKD. Unmatched junction bases numbered 8, after V lost 3 bases and J lost 0 bases. The CDR3 nucleotides are TGTGCCATCAGTGACCCGACAGGGCCGAATAGCAATCAGCCCCAGCATTTT. Its translation is CAISDPTGPNSNQPQHF.

The chain links TRBV28 to TRBJ1-5; perhaps TRBD1 as D (6 bases). CDR1 and CDR2 from the germline V gene are MDHEN and SYDVKM. V was cut by 5 bases and J by 6 bases, with 14 bases left in between. This CDR3 is 14 amino acids long. DNA of the CDR3: TGTGCCAGCAGTCCCGCAGGGGATTCTCAGCCCCAGCATTTT. Protein product: CASSPAGDSQPQHF.

The chain employs TRBV6-6 and TRBJ1-5; D gene ambiguous. This CDR3 contains 14 residues. From germline, CDR1 is MNHNY and CDR2 SVGAGI (reference sequence). V was clipped by 6 bases and J by 4 bases, with 13 bases between them. The CDR3 region has the DNA TGTGCCAGCAGCAGTTCTGGAGGTAATCAGCCCCAGCATTTT. Amino acids: CASSSSGGNQPQHF.

V is TRBV27 and J is TRBJ1-5, with D uncertain. There are 16 residues in the CDR3. Germline V gene lookup returns CDR1 MNHEY and CDR2 SMNVEV (reference sequence). The V end lost 6 bases, the J end lost 6 bases, and 21 bases lay between the germline ends. The DNA for the CDR3 is TGTGCCAGCAGGCGAGGTGGTGGAAGAGTGAGTCAGCCCCAGCATTTT. Protein: CASRRGGGRVSQPQHF.